This TCR beta chain appears in the sequencing data of a study of blood T cell repertoires in COVID-19. The wider study: Sites across the United States, Italy and Spain contributed samples from acute and convalescent COVID-19.

Germline lookup yields CDR1 LNHDA and CDR2 SQIVND (reference sequence). Trimming cost V 4 bases and J 0 bases, with 10 bases left between them. CDR3 length: 15 amino acids. As processed by the authors: For nucleated cells, counts were estimated from reference gene primer amplification. The repertoire was sequenced with immunoSEQ multiplex PCR; TCRdb's copy has only in-frame clones and lacks some. The DNA was the basis for D and trimming; V, J and clone size are from that table. This table holds over 100,000 clones, 88% found once. The clonotype comes from a man aged 50 to 60 with acute or convalescent COVID-19. The rearrangement links TRBV19 to TRBJ1-5; possible D gene TRBD1, 5 bases. Sequenced material: peripheral blood. CDR3 bases: TGTGCCAGTAGTACCCTCGGGGGTAGCAATCAGCCCCAGCATTTT. Translating gives CASSTLGGSNQPQHF.